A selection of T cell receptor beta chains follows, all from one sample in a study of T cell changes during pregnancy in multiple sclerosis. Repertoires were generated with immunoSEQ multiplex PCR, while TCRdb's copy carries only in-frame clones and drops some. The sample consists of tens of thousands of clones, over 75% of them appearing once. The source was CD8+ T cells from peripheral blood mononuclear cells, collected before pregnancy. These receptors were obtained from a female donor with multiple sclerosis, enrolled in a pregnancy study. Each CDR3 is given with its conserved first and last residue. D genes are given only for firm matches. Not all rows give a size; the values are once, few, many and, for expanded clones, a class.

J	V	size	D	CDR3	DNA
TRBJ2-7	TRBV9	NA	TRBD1	CASSATGGGYEQYF	TGTGCCAGCAGCGCGACAGGGGGAGGCTACGAGCAGTACTTC
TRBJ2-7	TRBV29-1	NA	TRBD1	CSVEGLGDRAYEQYF	TGCAGCGTTGAAGGTTTAGGGGACAGGGCCTACGAGCAGTACTTC
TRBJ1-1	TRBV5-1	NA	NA	CASSPGIRVLTEAFF	TGCGCCAGCAGCCCAGGGATTCGGGTCCTCACTGAAGCTTTCTTT
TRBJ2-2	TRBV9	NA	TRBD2	CASSESLAGYTGELFF	TGTGCCAGCAGCGAAAGTCTAGCGGGGTACACCGGGGAGCTGTTTTTT
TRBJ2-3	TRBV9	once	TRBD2	CASSDPLAGATDTQYF	TGTGCCAGCAGCGACCCTCTAGCGGGGGCGACAGATACGCAGTATTTT
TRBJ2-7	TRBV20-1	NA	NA	CSANRGSEQYF	TGCAGTGCTAACCGAGGGAGCGAGCAGTACTTC
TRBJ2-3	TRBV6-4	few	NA	CASSPQGTDTQYF	TGTGCCAGCAGTCCCCAGGGTACAGATACGCAGTATTTT
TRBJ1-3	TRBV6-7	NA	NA	CASSSQGRGNTIYF	TGTGCCAGCAGTTCGCAGGGGCGGGGAAACACCATATATTTT
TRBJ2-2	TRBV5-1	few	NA	CASSPFLGGNTGELFF	TGCGCCAGCAGCCCTTTCTTGGGGGGGAACACCGGGGAGCTGTTTTTT
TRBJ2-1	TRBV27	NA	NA	CASSYTETNEQFF	TGTGCCAGCAGTTATACAGAGACCAATGAGCAGTTCTTC
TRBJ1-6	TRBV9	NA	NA	CASSVALNSPLHF	TGTGCCAGCAGCGTAGCTCTCAATTCACCCCTCCACTTT
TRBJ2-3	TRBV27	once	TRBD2	CASSWGGRSVTDTQYF	TGTGCCAGCAGTTGGGGCGGGAGGTCTGTCACAGATACGCAGTATTTT
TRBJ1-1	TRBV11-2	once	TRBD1	CASSLGTGGGTEAFF	TGTGCCAGCAGCTTAGGGACAGGGGGAGGCACTGAAGCTTTCTTT
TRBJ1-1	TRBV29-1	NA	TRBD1	CSVDGPGGDYEAFF	TGCAGCGTTGATGGGCCAGGGGGCGATTATGAAGCTTTCTTT
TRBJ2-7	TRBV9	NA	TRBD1	CASSANDRRGRGYEQYF	TGTGCCAGCAGCGCAAATGATCGCAGGGGGCGCGGATACGAGCAGTACTTC
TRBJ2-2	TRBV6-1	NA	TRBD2	CALSPSGSRGELFF	TGTGCCTTGTCTCCCAGCGGGAGTCGTGGGGAGCTGTTTTTT
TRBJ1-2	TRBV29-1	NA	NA	CSVEDGGANYGYTF	TGCAGCGTTGAAGACGGGGGAGCTAACTATGGCTACACCTTC
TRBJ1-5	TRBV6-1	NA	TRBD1	CASSDPDRGYNQPQHF	TGTGCCAGCAGTGACCCTGACAGGGGATACAATCAGCCCCAGCATTTT
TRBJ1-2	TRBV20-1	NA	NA	CSARDQYGYTF	TGCAGTGCTAGAGACCAATATGGCTACACCTTC
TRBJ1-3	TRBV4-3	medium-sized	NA	CASSQVGGFSSGNTIYF	TGCGCCAGCAGCCAAGTCGGGGGGTTTTCCTCTGGAAACACCATATATTTT
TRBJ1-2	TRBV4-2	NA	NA	CASSSPGGSFGLSNYGYTF	TGTGCCAGCAGCTCACCGGGGGGATCTTTTGGACTTTCTAACTATGGCTACACCTTC
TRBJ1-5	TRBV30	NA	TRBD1	CAWSAGQGYQPQHF	TGTGCCTGGAGTGCGGGACAGGGCTATCAGCCCCAGCATTTT
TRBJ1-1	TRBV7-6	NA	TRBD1	CASSRTGGAAEAFF	TGTGCCAGCAGTCGGACAGGGGGAGCGGCTGAAGCTTTCTTT
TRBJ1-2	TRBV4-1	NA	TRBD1	CASSQERDRGYGYTF	TGCGCCAGCAGCCAAGAGAGGGACAGGGGCTATGGCTACACCTTC
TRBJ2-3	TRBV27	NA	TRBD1	CASSPGQGATDTQYF	TGTGCCAGCAGTCCCGGACAGGGGGCAACAGATACGCAGTATTTT
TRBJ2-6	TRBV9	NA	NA	CASSVETGLANVLTF	TGTGCCAGCAGCGTAGAAACAGGGTTAGCCAACGTCCTGACTTTC
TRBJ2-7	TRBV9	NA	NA	CASSVGRDYEQYF	TGTGCCAGCAGCGTTGGACGGGACTACGAGCAGTACTTC
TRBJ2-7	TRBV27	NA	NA	CASGTGGIGEQYF	TGTGCCAGCGGTACTGGGGGGATTGGCGAGCAGTACTTC
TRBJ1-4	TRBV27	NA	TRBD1	CASSDGDSLDEKLFF	TGTGCCAGCAGTGACGGGGACAGCCTCGATGAAAAACTGTTTTTT
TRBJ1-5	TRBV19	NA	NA	CASSIPGGNQPQHF	TGTGCCAGTAGTATCCCAGGGGGCAATCAGCCCCAGCATTTT